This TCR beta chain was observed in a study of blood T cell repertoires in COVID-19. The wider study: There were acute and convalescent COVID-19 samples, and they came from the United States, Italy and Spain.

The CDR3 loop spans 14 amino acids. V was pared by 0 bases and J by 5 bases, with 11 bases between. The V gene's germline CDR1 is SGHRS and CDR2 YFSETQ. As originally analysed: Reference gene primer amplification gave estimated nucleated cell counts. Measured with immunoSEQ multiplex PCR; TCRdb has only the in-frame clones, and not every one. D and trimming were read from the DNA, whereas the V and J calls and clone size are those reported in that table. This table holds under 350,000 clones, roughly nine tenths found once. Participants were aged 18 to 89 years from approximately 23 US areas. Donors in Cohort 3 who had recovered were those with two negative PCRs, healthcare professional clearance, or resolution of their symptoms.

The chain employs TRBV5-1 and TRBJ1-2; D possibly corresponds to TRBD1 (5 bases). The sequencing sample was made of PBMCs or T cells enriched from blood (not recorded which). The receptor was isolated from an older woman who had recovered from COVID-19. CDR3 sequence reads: CASSLGQLQYGYTF. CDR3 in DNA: TGCGCCAGCAGCTTGGGACAGCTTCAATATGGCTACACCTTC.